These T cell receptor beta chains were read from a single sample in a study of blood T cell repertoires in COVID-19. Profiling relied on immunoSEQ multiplex PCR, and the TCRdb table lists in-frame clones only, not all of them. The sample includes 150,000 to 200,000 clones, about 87% of them seen just once. The sequenced sample consisted of peripheral blood. The receptors shown here come from a man between 18 and 35 years old with active or convalescent COVID-19. Each CDR3 is given with its conserved first and last residue. Not all rows give a size; the values are once, few, many and, for expanded clones, a class.

j_gene,abundance,v_gene,CDR3aa
TRBJ1-1,-,TRBV25-1,CASSEYGRGGNKAFF
TRBJ2-7,-,TRBV2,CASSEIAEQYF
TRBJ1-5,-,TRBV7-2,CASSLVEGPQRQPQHF
TRBJ1-3,-,TRBV10-3,CAISSGAGNTIYF
TRBJ2-1,-,TRBV24-1,CATSELTGGFENEQFF
TRBJ1-5,few,TRBV28,CASRPGGYDQPQHF
TRBJ2-2,-,TRBV6-2/TRBV6-3,CASSYRADTGELFF
TRBJ2-1,-,TRBV19,CASSMVSSGTGNNEQFF
TRBJ2-1,once,TRBV13,CASSLGQGYYNEQFF
TRBJ2-7,-,TRBV9,CASSVQGALVGEEQYF
TRBJ2-2,few,TRBV24-1,CATSDLQGEVGELFF
TRBJ1-1,-,TRBV28,CASSLPAPAGNTEAFF
TRBJ1-3,-,TRBV7-2,CASSLLSGKGLSGNTIYF
TRBJ1-2,-,TRBV28,CASSNSGQGVRKTF
TRBJ2-5,-,TRBV11-3,CASSLEGLAGEGGETQYF
TRBJ2-5,-,TRBV6-5,CASSFLTGGNQETQYF
TRBJ2-1,-,TRBV28,CASTLGGNEQFF
TRBJ1-2,-,TRBV9,CASSVAVGQDDGYTF
TRBJ1-1,-,TRBV2,CAGNREKGIEAFF
TRBJ2-3,-,TRBV25-1,CASSRDSGTDTQYF
TRBJ2-1,-,TRBV25-1,CASSEFDYLLPNEQFF
TRBJ1-1,few,TRBV4-1,CASSQVATGETEAFF
TRBJ1-1,-,TRBV6-5,CASRLTRAGATEAFF
TRBJ2-1,once,TRBV7-2,CASSLAVGQGHIRHNEQFF
TRBJ2-5,-,TRBV5-1,CASSLGQGRETQYF
TRBJ2-7,-,TRBV24-1,CATSEGGDEQYF
TRBJ2-7,-,TRBV27,CASSPRDRAVHEQYF
TRBJ2-1,-,TRBV11-2,CASSPIISFSYNEQFF
TRBJ1-1,-,TRBV11-2,CASSAGQLGVTEAFF
TRBJ1-4,-,TRBV19,CASSIPRGIFTNEKLFF
TRBJ1-4,-,TRBV7-2,CASSVGSLSGEKLFF
TRBJ2-7,-,TRBV11-3,CASAWGPSSYEQYF
TRBJ1-1,-,TRBV24-1,CATSDSTVNTEAFF
TRBJ2-7,-,TRBV30,CAWTFAASSYEQYF
TRBJ1-6,-,TRBV30,CAWSDASPREVPLHF
TRBJ1-1,-,TRBV28,CASSSSGTGGLRNTEAFF
TRBJ1-1,-,TRBV15,CATSRGGVGFGEAFF
TRBJ1-2,-,TRBV25-1,CASSPVEAFYGYTF
TRBJ1-2,-,TRBV27,CASSSPGTARGYTF
TRBJ1-5,-,TRBV28,CASSLRQGSTQPQHF
TRBJ1-2,-,TRBV19,CASSIPPTANYGYTF
TRBJ1-2,-,TRBV18,CASSPVGVPGYTF
TRBJ1-2,-,TRBV2,CASSGQGYGYTF
TRBJ2-1,-,TRBV18,CASSPTDNEQFF
TRBJ1-6,-,TRBV7-8,CASSQPTGGTSPLHF
TRBJ1-2,-,TRBV7-8,CASSPFPQEIHGYTF
TRBJ2-2,-,TRBV5-4,CASSLGLADTGELFF
TRBJ2-3,-,TRBV6-6,CASSRLAGGRTDTQYF
TRBJ2-7,once,TRBV30,CAWSYKPGLAGSYEQYF
TRBJ2-7,-,TRBV6-5,CASTRDRGAHEQYF
TRBJ1-1,once,TRBV28,CASSSAGVNTEAFF
TRBJ1-1,-,TRBV6-5,CASSPDGGGGEAFF
TRBJ2-1,-,TRBV11-3,CASSPQGLAGDNEQFF
TRBJ1-3,-,TRBV6-5,CASSYTHRGGNTIYF
TRBJ1-2,-,TRBV4-1,CASSQGRSGGYNYGYTF